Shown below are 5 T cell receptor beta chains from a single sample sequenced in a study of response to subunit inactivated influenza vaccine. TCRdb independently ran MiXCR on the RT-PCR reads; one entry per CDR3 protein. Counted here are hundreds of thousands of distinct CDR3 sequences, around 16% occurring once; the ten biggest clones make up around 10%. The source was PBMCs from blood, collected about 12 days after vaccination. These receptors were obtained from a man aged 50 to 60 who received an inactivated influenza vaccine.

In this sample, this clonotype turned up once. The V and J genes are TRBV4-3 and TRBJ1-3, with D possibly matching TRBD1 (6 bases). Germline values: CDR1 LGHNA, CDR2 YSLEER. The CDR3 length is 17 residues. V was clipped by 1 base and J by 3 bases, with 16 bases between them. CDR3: CASSQVRGRNLGNTIYF. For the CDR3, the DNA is TGCGCCAGCAGCCAAGTCAGGGGACGGAATCTTGGAAACACCATATATTTT.

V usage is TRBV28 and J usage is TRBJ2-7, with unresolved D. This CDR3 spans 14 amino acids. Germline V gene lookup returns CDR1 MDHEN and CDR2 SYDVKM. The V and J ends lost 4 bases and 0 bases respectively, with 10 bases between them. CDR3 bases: TGTGCCAGCAGTTCCGGGTCTCTCTCCTACGAGCAGTACTTC. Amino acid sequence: CASSSGSLSYEQYF.

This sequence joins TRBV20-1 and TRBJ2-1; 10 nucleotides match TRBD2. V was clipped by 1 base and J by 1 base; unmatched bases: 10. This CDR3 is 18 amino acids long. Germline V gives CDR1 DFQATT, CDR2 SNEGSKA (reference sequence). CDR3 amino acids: CSARVGPQTSGSYNEQFF. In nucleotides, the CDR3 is TGCAGTGCTAGAGTTGGGCCCCAGACTAGCGGGTCCTACAATGAGCAGTTCTTC.

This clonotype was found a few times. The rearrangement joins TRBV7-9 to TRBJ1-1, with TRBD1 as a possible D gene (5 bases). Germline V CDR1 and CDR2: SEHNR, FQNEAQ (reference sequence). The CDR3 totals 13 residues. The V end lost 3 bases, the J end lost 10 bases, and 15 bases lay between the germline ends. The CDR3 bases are TGTGCCAGCAGCTTGGGGCAGGGAGGTCGAGCTTTCTTT. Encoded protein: CASSLGQGGRAFF.

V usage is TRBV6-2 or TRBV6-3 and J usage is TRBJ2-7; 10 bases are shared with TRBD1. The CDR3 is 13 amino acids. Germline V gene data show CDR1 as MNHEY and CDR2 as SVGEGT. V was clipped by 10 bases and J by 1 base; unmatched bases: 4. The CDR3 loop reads CATDRGQSYEQYF. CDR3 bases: TGTGCCACCGACAGGGGGCAATCCTACGAGCAGTACTTC.